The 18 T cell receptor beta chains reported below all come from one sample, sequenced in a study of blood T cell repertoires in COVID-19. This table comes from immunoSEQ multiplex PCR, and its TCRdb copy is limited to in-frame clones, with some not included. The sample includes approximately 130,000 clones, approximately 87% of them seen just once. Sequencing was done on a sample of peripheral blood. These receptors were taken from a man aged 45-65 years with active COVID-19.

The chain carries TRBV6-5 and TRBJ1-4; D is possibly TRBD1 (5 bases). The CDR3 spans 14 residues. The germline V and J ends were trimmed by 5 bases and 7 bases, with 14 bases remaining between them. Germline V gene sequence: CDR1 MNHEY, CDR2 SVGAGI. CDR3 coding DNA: TGTGCCAGCAGTCGTTCAGGGAGGGGTGAAAAACTGTTTTTT. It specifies CASSRSGRGEKLFF.

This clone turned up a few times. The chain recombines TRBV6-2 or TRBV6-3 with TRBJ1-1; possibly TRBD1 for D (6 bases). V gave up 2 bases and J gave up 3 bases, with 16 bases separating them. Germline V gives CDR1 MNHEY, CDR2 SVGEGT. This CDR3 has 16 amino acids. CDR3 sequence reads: CASSYQTGLYDTEAFF. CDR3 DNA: TGTGCCAGCAGTTACCAAACAGGGCTTTACGACACTGAAGCTTTCTTT.

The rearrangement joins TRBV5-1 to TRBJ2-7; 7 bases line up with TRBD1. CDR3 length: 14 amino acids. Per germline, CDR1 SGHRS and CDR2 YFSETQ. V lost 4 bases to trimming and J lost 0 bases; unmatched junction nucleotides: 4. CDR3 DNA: TGCGCCAGCAGCCAAGCAGGGGGCTCCTACGAGCAGTACTTC. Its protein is CASSQAGGSYEQYF. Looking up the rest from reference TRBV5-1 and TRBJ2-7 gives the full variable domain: KAGVTQTPRYLIKTRGQQVTLSCSPISGHRSVSWYQQTPGQGLQFLFEYFSETQRNKGNFPGRFSGRQFSNSRSEMNVSTLELGDSALYLCASSQAGGSYEQYFGPGTRLTVT.

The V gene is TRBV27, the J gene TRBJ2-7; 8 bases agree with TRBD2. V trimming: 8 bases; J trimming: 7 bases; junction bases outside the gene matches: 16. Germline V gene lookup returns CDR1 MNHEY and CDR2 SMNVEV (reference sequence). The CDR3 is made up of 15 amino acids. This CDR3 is CASGMGLVTSGEQYF. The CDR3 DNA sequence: TGTGCCAGCGGAATGGGACTAGTGACCTCCGGGGAGCAGTACTTC.

The CDR3, as DNA: TGCGCCAGCAGCTTCCCGGGACAGCTCAACTATGGCTACACCTTC. Its protein is CASSFPGQLNYGYTF. The chain is built from TRBV5-1 and TRBJ1-2; 7 bases map to TRBD1. CDR1 is SGHRS and CDR2 is YFSETQ in the germline V gene. This CDR3 spans 15 amino acids. Trimming removed 2 bases from V and 2 bases from J; junction bases left unmatched: 6.

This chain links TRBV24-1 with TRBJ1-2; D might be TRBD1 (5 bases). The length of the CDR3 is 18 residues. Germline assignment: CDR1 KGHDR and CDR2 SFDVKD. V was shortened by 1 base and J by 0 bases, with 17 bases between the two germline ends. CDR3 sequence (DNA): TGTGCCACCAGTGATTTTGAAGACAGCCAAGTTCCTAACTATGGCTACACCTTC. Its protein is CATSDFEDSQVPNYGYTF.

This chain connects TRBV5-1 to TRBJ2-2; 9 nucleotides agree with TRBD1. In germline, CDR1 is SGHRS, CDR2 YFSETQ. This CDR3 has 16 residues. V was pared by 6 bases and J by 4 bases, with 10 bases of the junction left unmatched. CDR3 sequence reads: CASTRTGTGTTGELFF. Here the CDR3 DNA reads TGCGCCAGCACCCGGACCGGGACAGGGACCACCGGGGAGCTGTTTTTT.

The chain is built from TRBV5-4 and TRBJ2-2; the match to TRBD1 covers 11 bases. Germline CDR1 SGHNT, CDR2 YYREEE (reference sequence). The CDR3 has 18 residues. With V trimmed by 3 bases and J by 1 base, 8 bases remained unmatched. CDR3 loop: CASSSGGGQGVNTGELFF. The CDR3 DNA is TGTGCCAGCAGCTCCGGAGGGGGACAGGGGGTGAACACCGGGGAGCTGTTTTTT.

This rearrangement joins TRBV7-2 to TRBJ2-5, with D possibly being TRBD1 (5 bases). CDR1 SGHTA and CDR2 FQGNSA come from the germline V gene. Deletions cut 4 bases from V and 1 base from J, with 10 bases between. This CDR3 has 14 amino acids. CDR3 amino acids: CASSSGHLQETQYF. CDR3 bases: TGTGCCAGCAGCTCCGGACACCTCCAAGAGACCCAGTACTTC.

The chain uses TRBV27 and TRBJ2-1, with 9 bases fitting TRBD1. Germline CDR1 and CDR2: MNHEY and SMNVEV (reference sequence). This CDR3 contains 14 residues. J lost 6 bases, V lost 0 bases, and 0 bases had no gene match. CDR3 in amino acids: CASSLSTGGNEQFF. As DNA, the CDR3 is TGTGCCAGCAGTTTATCGACAGGGGGCAATGAGCAGTTCTTC.

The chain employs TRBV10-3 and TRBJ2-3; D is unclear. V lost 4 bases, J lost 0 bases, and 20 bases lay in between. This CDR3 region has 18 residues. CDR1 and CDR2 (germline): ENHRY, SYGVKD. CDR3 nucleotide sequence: TGTGCCATCAGTGGCCCTTTAATGGCGGTTCTCAGCACAGATACGCAGTATTTT. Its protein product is CAISGPLMAVLSTDTQYF.

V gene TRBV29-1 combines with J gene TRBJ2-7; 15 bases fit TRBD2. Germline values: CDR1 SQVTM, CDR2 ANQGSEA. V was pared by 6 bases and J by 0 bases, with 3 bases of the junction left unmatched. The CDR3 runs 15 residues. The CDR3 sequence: CSVGTSGGSSYEQYF. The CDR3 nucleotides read TGCAGCGTCGGGACTAGCGGGGGGAGCTCCTACGAGCAGTACTTC.

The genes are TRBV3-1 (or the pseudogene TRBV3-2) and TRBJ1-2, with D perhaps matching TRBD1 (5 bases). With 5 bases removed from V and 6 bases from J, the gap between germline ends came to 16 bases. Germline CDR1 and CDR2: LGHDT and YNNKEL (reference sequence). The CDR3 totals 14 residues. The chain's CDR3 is CASSRGEGLDGYTF. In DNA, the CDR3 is TGTGCCAGCAGCAGAGGGGAGGGCTTAGATGGCTACACCTTC.

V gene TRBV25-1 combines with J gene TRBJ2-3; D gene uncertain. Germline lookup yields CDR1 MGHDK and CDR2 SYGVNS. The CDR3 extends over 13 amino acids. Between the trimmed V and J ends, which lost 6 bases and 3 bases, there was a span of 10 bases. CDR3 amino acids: CASSVTMTDTQYF. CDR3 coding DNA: TGTGCCAGCAGCGTCACTATGACAGATACGCAGTATTTT.

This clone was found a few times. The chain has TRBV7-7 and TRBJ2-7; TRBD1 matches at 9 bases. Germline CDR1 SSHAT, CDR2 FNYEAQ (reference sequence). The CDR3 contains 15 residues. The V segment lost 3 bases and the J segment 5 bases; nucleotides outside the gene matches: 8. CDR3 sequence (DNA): TGTGCCAGCAGCTTGGACGGGACAGGGTCCCACGAGCAGTACTTC. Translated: CASSLDGTGSHEQYF.

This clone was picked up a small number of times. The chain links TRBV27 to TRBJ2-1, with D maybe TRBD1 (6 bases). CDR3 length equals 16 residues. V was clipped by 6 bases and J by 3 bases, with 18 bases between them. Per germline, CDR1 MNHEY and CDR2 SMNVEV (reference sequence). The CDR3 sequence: CASRPIGTQGYNEQFF. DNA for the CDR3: TGTGCCAGCAGACCTATCGGGACACAAGGCTACAATGAGCAGTTCTTC.

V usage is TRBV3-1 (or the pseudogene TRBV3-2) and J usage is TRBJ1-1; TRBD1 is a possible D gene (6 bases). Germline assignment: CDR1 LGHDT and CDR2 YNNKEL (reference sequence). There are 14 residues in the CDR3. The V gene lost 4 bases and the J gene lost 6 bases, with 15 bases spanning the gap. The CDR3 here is CASSPHQSGAEAFF. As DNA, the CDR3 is TGTGCCAGCAGCCCCCACCAATCAGGGGCTGAAGCTTTCTTT.

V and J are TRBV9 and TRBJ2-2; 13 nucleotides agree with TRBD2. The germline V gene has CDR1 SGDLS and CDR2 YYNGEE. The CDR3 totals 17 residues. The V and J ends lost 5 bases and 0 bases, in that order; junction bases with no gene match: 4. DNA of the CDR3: TGTGCCAGCAGTCGGACTAGCGGGAGTACGAACACCGGGGAGCTGTTTTTT. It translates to CASSRTSGSTNTGELFF.